This T cell receptor (beta chain) came from a study of circulating and synovial CD4+ cells in juvenile arthritis. Sorted cells were HLA-DR+CD14-CD3+CD4+CD25low/- peripheral blood cells. Study results and limitations: CPL and bulk CD4 samples differed at least tenfold in T cell genomes.

Germline-derived CDR1 and CDR2 are SGHRS and YFSETQ. The junction had 7 bases not matched to a gene; V was cut back by 4 bases and J by 6 bases. CDR3 size: 14 residues. On this clone itself: What it binds is unknown.

The protocol was immunoSEQ multiplex PCR, while the TCRdb copy is restricted to in-frame clones and leaves out a portion. The sample yields a few thousand clones, around nine tenths seen once. V usage is TRBV5-1 and J usage is TRBJ2-7; 10 bases are shared with TRBD1. Sample: HLA-DR+ CD4+ T cells from blood. The sample's subset: circulating pathogenic-like lymphocytes, sorted as HLA-DR+CD14-CD3+CD4+CD25low/- blood T cells. The receptor was isolated from a human donor with juvenile idiopathic arthritis. CDR3 DNA: TGCGCCAGCAGCGGGACCGGGACAGGGGCCGAGCAGTACTTC. This encodes CASSGTGTGAEQYF.